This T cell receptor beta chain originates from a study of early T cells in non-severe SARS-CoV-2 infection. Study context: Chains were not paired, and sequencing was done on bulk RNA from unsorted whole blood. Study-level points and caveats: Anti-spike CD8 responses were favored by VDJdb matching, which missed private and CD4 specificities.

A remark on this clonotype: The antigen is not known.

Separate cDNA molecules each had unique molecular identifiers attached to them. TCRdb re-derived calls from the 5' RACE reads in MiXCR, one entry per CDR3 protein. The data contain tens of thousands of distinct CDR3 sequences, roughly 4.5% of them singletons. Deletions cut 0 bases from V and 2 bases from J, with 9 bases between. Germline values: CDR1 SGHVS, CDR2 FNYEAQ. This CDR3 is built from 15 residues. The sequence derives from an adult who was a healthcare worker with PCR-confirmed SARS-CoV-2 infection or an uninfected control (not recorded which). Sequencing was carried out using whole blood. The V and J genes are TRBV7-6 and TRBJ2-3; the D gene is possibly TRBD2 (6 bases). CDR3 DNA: TGTGCCAGCAGCTTAGCGGGACTGGACACAGATACGCAGTATTTT. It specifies CASSLAGLDTDTQYF.